This TCR beta chain was recorded in a study of shared T cell receptors in the human thymus (TCRdb year 2021). Regarding the research as a whole: The study examined how the human thymus generates shared, self-reactive T-cell receptor alpha chains.

The library was produced with the immunoSEQ multiplex PCR assay. TCRdb mirrors the immuneACCESS table, restricted to in-frame sequences. Some clones are absent from its copies; in checked studies, under half trace to an unresolved V gene, and the reason for the others is unknown. The sample table lists some 640,000 clones, about 90% of them with a count of one. The top ten clonotypes cover approximately 0.0097% of the sample. Note on this clone: This clone's antigen is unknown. Base qualities are not provided; no much larger clone lies one nucleotide away.

Germline trimming amounts to 8 bases on V and 8 bases on J, with 8 as the count of junction bases outside the gene matches. CDR1 MDHEN and CDR2 SYDVKM were looked up in the germline V gene. The CDR3 goes from the cysteine to the phenylalanine over 14 residues. Only the CDR3 DNA is retained, 42 bases long and in frame from the first base. The sample was also linked to a second study, of human thymus T cells. As described in the second report: Immunologically healthy infants undergoing open corrective cardiac surgery for congenital heart defects in Finland were used as donors. The thymus tissue came from surgical resects taken out during corrective cardiac surgery. Usage of V and J gene segments appeared to be biased in both the thymic and the peripheral blood repertoires. The related research reported highly overlapping thymic TCR repertoires among unrelated individuals. The study characterized TCR alpha and beta repertoires from under 10 infant thymus samples and a few related peripheral blood samples. The cohort included more than 5 male and a couple of female infants, with donor ages spanning 7 to 244 days. After being mechanically released from the tissue, thymocytes were kept at -70 degrees C in pellets of about 8.5-34 million cells. A QIAsymphony instrument was used to extract genomic DNA from frozen cell pellets. TCRB and TCRAD loci were amplified from a standardized quantity of quality-controlled genomic DNA using the immunoSEQ multiplex PCR assay. The amplicons spanned the V(D)J region and were long enough to cover the CDR3 and allow V and J genes to be identified. Amplicon sequencing was performed on an Illumina platform through the commercial immunoSEQ service. Primer bias and sequencing errors were corrected as previously described, and TCRAD and TCRB definitions were based on the IMGT database. immunoSEQ Analyzer 3.0 and VDJTools were used for repertoire analysis, which covered basic statistics, V/J segment usage, diversity estimates, rarefaction and pairwise overlap. Chao1, ChaoE, Efron-Thisted, Shannon and inverse Simpson indices were used to estimate diversity, which was also estimated on datasets down-sampled to the smallest sample. Repertoire overlap used strict matching of CDR3 nucleotide sequence, V gene and J gene, with Jaccard-based multidimensional scaling clustering. On average, roughly 850,000 unique TCRB clonotypes were obtained from thymus samples, compared with about 84,000 from blood samples.

Sequenced sample: thymocytes. The clonotype was recovered from a boy in the first two years of life with a congenital heart defect. Donor details come from another sample of the same person, matched by shared clones. The sequence is built from TRBV28 and TRBJ1-4; 10 of the junction bases match TRBD1. For the CDR3, the sequence is CASGTGVSEEKLFF. The nucleotide sequence is given as TGTGCCAGCGGGACAGGGGTATCGGAGGAAAAACTGTTTTTT.